Reported below is one T cell receptor (beta chain). This sample was taken from a study of early stage breast cancer tumors. The V and J ends lost 6 bases and 1 base, in that order; junction bases with no gene match: 8. This CDR3 has 16 amino acids. Germline CDR1 KGHSH, CDR2 LQKENI. This table comes from immunoSEQ multiplex PCR, and its TCRdb copy is limited to in-frame clones, with some not included. Seen here are around 20,000 clones, about 86% observed once, and the top ten hold around 1.8%. The sample taken for sequencing was blood. V is TRBV18 and J is TRBJ2-3; 9 bases are shared with TRBD2. The receptor was isolated from a person aged 65 to 85 with breast cancer. CDR3: CASSPLSGGRTDTQYF. The CDR3 nucleotides are TGTGCCAGCTCTCCCCTTAGCGGGGGTCGCACAGATACGCAGTATTTT.